This is a list of T cell receptor beta chains from one sample in a study of cytomegalovirus exposure and HLA in healthy donors. This table comes from immunoSEQ multiplex PCR, and its TCRdb copy is limited to in-frame clones, with some not included. This sample has under 200,000 clones, with about four fifths found just once. The sequencing sample was made of PBMCs. The receptors here all came from a woman aged 18-29 years in good health and CMV-seronegative. CDR3s include the opening cysteine and the closing phenylalanine or tryptophan. A D gene is named only where the DNA matches it firmly. Clone size, where shown, is once, few, many, or a class for clones that have expanded.

clone size | J gene | D gene | V gene | CDR3 DNA | CDR3 protein
. | TRBJ2-3 | . | TRBV21-1 | TGTGCCAGCAGCTCTCAGGAAATTCGCACAGATACGCAGTATTTT | CASSSQEIRTDTQYF
. | TRBJ2-1 | TRBD2 | TRBV7-9 | TGTTCCAGCAGCCGAGGGGAAACTAGCGGGAGAGGATCAAATGAGCAGTTCTTC | CSSSRGETSGRGSNEQFF
. | TRBJ2-7 | . | TRBV30 | TGTGCCTGGAGCTTTCTGGACTCTTTTTCCCACGAGCAGTACTTC | CAWSFLDSFSHEQYF
. | TRBJ2-1 | TRBD2 | TRBV15 | TGTGCCACCAGCAGAGAACTAGCGGGAGGGAGCGATGAGCAGTTCTTC | CATSRELAGGSDEQFF
. | TRBJ2-1 | TRBD2 | TRBV5-8 | TGTGCCAGCAGCTTGCACGAACTAGCGGGAGGATCTGGTGAGCAGTTCTTC | CASSLHELAGGSGEQFF
few | TRBJ2-1 | . | TRBV2 | TGTGCCAGCAGTGAAAGCCGCTCCTACAATGAGCAGTTCTTC | CASSESRSYNEQFF
. | TRBJ2-7 | TRBD1 | TRBV7-9 | TGTGCCAGCAGCTTAGGGAGGTTCGGGACAGGGCCCTACGAGCAGTACTTC | CASSLGRFGTGPYEQYF
. | TRBJ2-2 | TRBD2 | TRBV10-2 | TGCGCCAGCAGTGGGGTAGCGGGAGGGGTCGGGGAGCTGTTTTTT | CASSGVAGGVGELFF
. | TRBJ2-2 | TRBD2 | TRBV27 | TGTGCCAGCAGTCTCGGATCCAGCGGGAGCGGGGAGCTGTTTTTT | CASSLGSSGSGELFF
. | TRBJ2-1 | TRBD2 | TRBV9 | TGTGCCAGCAGCGAATCACCGGGACTAGCCCGCAATGAGCAGTTCTTC | CASSESPGLARNEQFF
. | TRBJ2-1 | TRBD2 | TRBV19 | TGTGCCAGTACCACCGGGGGGGACTACAATGAGCAGTTCTTC | CASTTGGDYNEQFF
. | TRBJ1-2 | . | TRBV6-5 | TGTGCCAGCAGTTACTCTCCGATGGGGGGGGACTATGGCTACACCTTC | CASSYSPMGGDYGYTF
. | TRBJ2-5 | TRBD1 | TRBV11-2 | TGTGCCAGCAGCTTAGTAGGGACAGGAAAAGAGACCCAGTACTTC | CASSLVGTGKETQYF
. | TRBJ1-5 | TRBD1 | TRBV19 | TGTGCCAGTAGTATAGTACGCGGACAGGTCCGGGCCCAGCATTTT | CASSIVRGQVRAQHF
. | TRBJ1-1 | TRBD1 | TRBV5-1 | TGCGCCAGCAGCTTGGAGGGGACAGGGAAAGCTTTCTTT | CASSLEGTGKAFF
. | TRBJ2-2 | . | TRBV9 | TGTGCCAGCAGCCCAAATGTGGCTGCGAACACCGGGGAGCTGTTTTTT | CASSPNVAANTGELFF
. | TRBJ2-5 | TRBD1 | TRBV10-3 | TGTGCCATCAGGGGGACAGGGGAAGAGACCCAGTACTTC | CAIRGTGEETQYF
. | TRBJ2-4 | TRBD2 | TRBV9 | TGTGCCAGCAGCACACCCGCGGACAGTTATAGCGGGGAAGGGGCCAAAAACATTCAGTACTTC | CASSTPADSYSGEGAKNIQYF
. | TRBJ2-2 | TRBD1 | TRBV9 | TGTGCCAGCAGCGCGGGACAGGTTGACGGGGAGCTGTTTTTT | CASSAGQVDGELFF
. | TRBJ2-1 | . | TRBV9 | TGTGCCAGCAGCGTAGGACTTCCCAGAAACCAAGGTGAGCAGTTCTTC | CASSVGLPRNQGEQFF
. | TRBJ2-1 | TRBD2 | TRBV4-3 | TGCGCCAGCAGCCTTTTGGGGCGGGCTGGGGGGGATGAGCAGTTCTTC | CASSLLGRAGGDEQFF
. | TRBJ2-5 | . | TRBV5-4 | TGTGCCAATTTAGGCGAGGATCAAGAGACCCAGTACTTC | CANLGEDQETQYF
once | TRBJ2-7 | . | TRBV11-2 | TGTGCCAGCAGCCAAGGACAGTCCTACGAGCAGTACTTC | CASSQGQSYEQYF
few | TRBJ2-7 | TRBD1 | TRBV7-9 | TGTGCCAGCAGCCCAGGGGGCTCCTACGAGCAGTACTTC | CASSPGGSYEQYF
. | TRBJ2-2 | TRBD1 | TRBV11-3 | TGTGCCAGCAGCTTAGATGGGACAGGGGAAGGCGGGGAGCTGTTTTTT | CASSLDGTGEGGELFF
. | TRBJ2-2 | . | TRBV4-2 | TGTGCCAGCAGCCAAACACCTCCCGCGGGCTCTTTCACCGGGGAGCTGTTTTTT | CASSQTPPAGSFTGELFF
. | TRBJ2-7 | . | TRBV28 | TGTGCCAGCAGTTTGTACAGGGAAGCGGACGAGCAGTACTTC | CASSLYREADEQYF